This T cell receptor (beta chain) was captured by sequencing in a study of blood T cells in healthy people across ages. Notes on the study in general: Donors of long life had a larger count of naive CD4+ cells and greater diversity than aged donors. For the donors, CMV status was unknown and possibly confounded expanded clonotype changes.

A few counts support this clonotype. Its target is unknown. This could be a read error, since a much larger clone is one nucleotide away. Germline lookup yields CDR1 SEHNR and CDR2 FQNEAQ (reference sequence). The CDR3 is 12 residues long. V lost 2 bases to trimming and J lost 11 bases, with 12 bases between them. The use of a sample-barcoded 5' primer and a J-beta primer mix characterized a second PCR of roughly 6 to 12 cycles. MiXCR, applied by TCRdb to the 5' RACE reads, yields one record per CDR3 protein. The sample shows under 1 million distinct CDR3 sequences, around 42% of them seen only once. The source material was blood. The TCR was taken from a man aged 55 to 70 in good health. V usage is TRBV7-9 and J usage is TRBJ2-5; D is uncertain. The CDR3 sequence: CASSLRQNEQYF. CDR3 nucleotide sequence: TGTGCCAGCAGCTTAAGGCAGAATGAGCAGTACTTC. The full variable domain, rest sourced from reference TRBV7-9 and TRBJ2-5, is DTGVSQNPRHKITKRGQNVTFRCDPISEHNRLYWYRQTLGQGPEFLTYFQNEAQLEKSRLLSDRFSAERPKGSFSTLEIQRTEQGDSAMYLCASSLRQNEQYFGPGTRLLVL.